This T cell receptor (beta chain) was sequenced during a study of blood T cell repertoires in COVID-19 (dated by TCRdb to about 2020). With regard to the full study: Samples covering the acute and convalescent phases of COVID-19 were provided by collaborators in the United States, Italy and Spain. The samples were drawn from the first 160 participants of the ongoing ImmuneRACE study and from 950 to 1,500 subjects provided by 6 global collaborators. Deeply sampled blood TCRbeta repertoires from subjects exposed to, actively infected with, or recovered from COVID-19 were included in the dataset. The prospective study material was composed of cDNA or gDNA derived from T cells, B-cell-depleted T cells, or PBMCs. The sample metadata nearly always contained a de-identified subject ID, COVID-19 status, age in years and sex. Where available, HLA class I and class II types were taken from metadata supplied by the sample provider and were not determined by assay-based typing. The repertoires were released in a freely available public database meant as a resource for research on the immune response to SARS-CoV-2. What the authors observed across the whole study: How much clinical and demographic metadata was included differed by source and by participant, and the metadata was provided uncurated.

V ends up 5 bases short and J 4 bases short, with an unmatched junction base count of 8. Taken from cysteine to phenylalanine, the CDR3 has 15 residues. The read is trimmed to its CDR3 DNA, 45 bases read in frame from base 1. For CDR1 and CDR2, the germline V gene lists MNHEY and SVGAGI. A word on this clone: Its antigen is unknown. It has no much larger one-base neighbor in the sample; base qualities were not kept.

Collaborating institutions collected whole blood in K2EDTA tubes following their own protocols. For TCRbeta analysis, collaborators shipped samples as frozen whole blood, isolated PBMCs, or DNA extracted from either of those sample types. The immunoSEQ Assay, a bias-controlled multiplex PCR, was used to amplify TCRbeta CDR3 regions from genomic DNA. For the original study's pipeline: The number of nucleated cells in each sample was estimated from the amplification of reference gene primers within the assay. To quantify the absolute abundance of each unique TCRbeta CDR3 rearrangement, sequence reads were collapsed and filtered. For each sample, productive Simpson clonality was calculated as the square root of Simpson's diversity index across productive rearrangements. The immuneACCESS repertoire file appears here via TCRdb, limited to in-frame rearrangements. These files lack a portion of the clones; in checked studies, under half of the deficit traces to unresolved V genes, and the cause of the others is not known. From that table come the V and J calls and clone size; the DNA was used to work out D and trimming. The sample contains 450,000 to 500,000 clones, approximately 83% of them found a single time. The ten most abundant clones make up approximately 3.4% of the sample.

The sequencing sample was made of peripheral blood. This sequence uses TRBV6-5 and TRBJ2-1; TRBD2 lines up with 7 middle nucleotides. The receptor was derived from a human donor in a cohort sampled during active COVID-19. This receptor carries the CDR3 CASSRPLGGYNEQFF. The bases read TGTGCCAGCAGTCGACCCCTGGGGGGGTACAATGAGCAGTTCTTC.